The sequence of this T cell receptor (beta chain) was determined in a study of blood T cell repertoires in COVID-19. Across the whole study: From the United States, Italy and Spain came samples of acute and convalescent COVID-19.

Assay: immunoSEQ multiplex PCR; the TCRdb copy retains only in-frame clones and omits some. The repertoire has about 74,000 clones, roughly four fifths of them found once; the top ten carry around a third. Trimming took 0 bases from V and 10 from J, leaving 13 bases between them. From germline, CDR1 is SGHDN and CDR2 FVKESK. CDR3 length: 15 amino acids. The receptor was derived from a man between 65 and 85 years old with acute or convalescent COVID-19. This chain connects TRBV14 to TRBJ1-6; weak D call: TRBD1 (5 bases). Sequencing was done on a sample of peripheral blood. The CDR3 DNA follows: TGTGCCAGCAGCCAAGACAGGGCGGTGGGATCACCCCTCCACTTT. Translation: CASSQDRAVGSPLHF.